The clone carrying this T cell receptor beta chain was recorded once. V was pared by 6 bases and J by 1 base, with 5 bases of the junction left unmatched. The germline V gene encodes CDR1 LNHDA and CDR2 SQIVND (reference sequence). This CDR3 has 14 amino acids. This specimen belongs to a study of blood T cell repertoires in COVID-19. Adults between about 18 and 89 years of age took part from about two dozen US areas. Cohort allocation depended upon clinical history that participants reported. TCRdb's copy holds only in-frame clones and misses some; the assay was immunoSEQ multiplex PCR. The sample lists around 300,000 clones, roughly 88% occurring once.

The clonotype comes from a man aged 25 to 40 who had recovered from COVID-19. Sample: PBMCs or T cells enriched from blood (not recorded which). The chain joins TRBV19 to TRBJ1-2, with 7 bases identical to TRBD1. CDR3: CASRRDSNNYGYTF. As DNA, the CDR3 is TGTGCCAGTAGACGGGACAGCAATAACTATGGCTACACCTTC.